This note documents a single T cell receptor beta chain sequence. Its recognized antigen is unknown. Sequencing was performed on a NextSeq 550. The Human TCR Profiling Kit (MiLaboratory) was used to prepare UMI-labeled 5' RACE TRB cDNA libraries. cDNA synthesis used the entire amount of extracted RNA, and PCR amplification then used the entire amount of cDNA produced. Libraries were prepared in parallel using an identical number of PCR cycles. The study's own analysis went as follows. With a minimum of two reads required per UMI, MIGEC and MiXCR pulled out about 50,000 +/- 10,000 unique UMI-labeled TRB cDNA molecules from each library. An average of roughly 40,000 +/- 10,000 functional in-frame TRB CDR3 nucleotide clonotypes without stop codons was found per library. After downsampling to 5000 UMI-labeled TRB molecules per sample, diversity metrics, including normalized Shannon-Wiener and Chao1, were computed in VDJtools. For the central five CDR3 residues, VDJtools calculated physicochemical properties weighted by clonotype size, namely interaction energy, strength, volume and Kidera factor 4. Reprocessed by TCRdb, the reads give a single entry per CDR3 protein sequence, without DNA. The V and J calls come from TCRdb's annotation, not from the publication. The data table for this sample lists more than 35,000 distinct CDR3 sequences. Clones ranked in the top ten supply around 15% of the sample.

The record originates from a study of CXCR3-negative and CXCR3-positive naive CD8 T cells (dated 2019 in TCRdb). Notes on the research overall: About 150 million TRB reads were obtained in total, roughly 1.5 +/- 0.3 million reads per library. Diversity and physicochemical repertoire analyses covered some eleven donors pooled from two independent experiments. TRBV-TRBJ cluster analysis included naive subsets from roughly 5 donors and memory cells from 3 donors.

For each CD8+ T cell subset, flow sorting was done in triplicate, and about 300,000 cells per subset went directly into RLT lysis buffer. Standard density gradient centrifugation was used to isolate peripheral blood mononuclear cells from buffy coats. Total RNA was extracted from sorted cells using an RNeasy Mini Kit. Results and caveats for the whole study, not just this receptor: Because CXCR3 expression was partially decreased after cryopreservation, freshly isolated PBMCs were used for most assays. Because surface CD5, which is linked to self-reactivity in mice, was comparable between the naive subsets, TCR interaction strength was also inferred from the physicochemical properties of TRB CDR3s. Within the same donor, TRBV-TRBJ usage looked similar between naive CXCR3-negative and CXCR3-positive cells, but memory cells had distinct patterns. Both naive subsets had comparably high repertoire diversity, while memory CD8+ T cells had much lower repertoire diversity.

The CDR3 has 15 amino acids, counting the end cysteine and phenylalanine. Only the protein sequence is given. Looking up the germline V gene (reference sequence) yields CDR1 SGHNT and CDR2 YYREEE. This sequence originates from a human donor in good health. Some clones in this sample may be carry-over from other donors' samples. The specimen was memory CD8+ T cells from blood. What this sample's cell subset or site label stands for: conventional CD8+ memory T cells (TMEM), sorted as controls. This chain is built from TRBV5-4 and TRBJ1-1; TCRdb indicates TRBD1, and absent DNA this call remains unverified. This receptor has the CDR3 CASSVGQGMNTEAFF.